This T cell receptor (beta chain) derives from a study of cytomegalovirus exposure and HLA in healthy donors. Regarding the study as a whole: Among donors in an Asian-associated ancestry cluster, a later analysis reportedly found fewer N-insertions than the roughly 700-donor mean. A previous analysis found most TCR beta V segments productive roughly 87% or roughly 30% of the time.

The PCR contained 60 Vbeta and 13 Jbeta primers. Sequenced by immunoSEQ multiplex PCR; TCRdb stores in-frame clones only, minus some. Here the sample spans 150,000 or so clones, over 65% being singletons. With regard to this clone: The antigen remains undetermined.

V lost 6 bases to trimming and J lost 0 bases; unmatched junction nucleotides: 4. This CDR3 is 15 amino acids long. The germline gives CDR1 MNHEY, CDR2 SVGAGI. Each donor was healthy, and each was a bone marrow donor. Sequencing used PBMCs. The chain links TRBV6-5 to TRBJ2-1, with 8 bases matching TRBD2. This clonotype was obtained from a man in his forties in good health and CMV-seropositive. The CDR3 bases are TGTGCCAGCAGGGAGGGACTAGGCTCCTACAATGAGCAGTTCTTC. Translated: CASREGLGSYNEQFF.